The entry that follows covers one T cell receptor (beta chain) sequence. What it recognizes is unknown. The donors were adults (healthy and HIV-negative) with no recent acute infections or vaccinations. Within Nashville, Tennessee resided all donors, each a Caucasian adult. Generated by immunoSEQ multiplex PCR, the TCRdb table keeps only in-frame clones and is missing some. Among about 2.4 million clones, more than 90% were seen once, and the ten largest hold roughly 0.13%. The data derive from a study of shared clonotypes between healthy human individuals. Regarding the study as a whole: Clonotypes not shared had lower generation probabilities than those common to all four donors.

V lost 4 bases to trimming and J lost 4 bases, with 14 bases between them. The germline CDR1 and CDR2 sequences are SGHVS and FQNEAQ. This CDR3 has 15 residues. The receptor was derived from a man in his late teens or twenties in good health. V usage is TRBV7-8 and J usage is TRBJ2-1, with D tentatively TRBD1 or TRBD2 (5 bases each). Sequencing was carried out using naive CD4+ T cells sorted from blood. Subset: CD45RA+ positively selected. CDR3 loop: CASSSGDRFYNEQFF. The CDR3 DNA sequence: TGTGCCAGCAGCTCCGGGGACCGTTTTTACAATGAGCAGTTCTTC.